A single sample gave rise to the 4 T cell receptor beta chains below, sequenced in a study of shared clonotypes between healthy human individuals (TCRdb year 2020). Library creation used the immunoSEQ multiplex PCR assay. Drawn from immuneACCESS, this table holds only the in-frame rearrangements with V and J called that TCRdb kept. Clones are partly lost; checked studies trace under half to an unresolved V gene and leave the rest unexplained. The sample data list fewer than 2.5 million clones, and 93% of these were observed just once. The ten largest clones capture 0.36% of the sample. Sequencing was performed on naive CD4+ T cells from PBMCs. This specimen's cell subset or site label, per the study, means: CD45RA+ positively selected. The receptors come from a man aged 18 to 29 in good health. Some clones in this sample may be carry-over from other donors' samples.

The CDR3 protein is CASSPLSGKNIQYF. CDR3 DNA sequence: TGTGCCAGCTCACCACTAAGCGGGAAAAACATTCAGTACTTC. The chain uses TRBV18 and TRBJ2-4, with D possibly matching TRBD2 (6 bases). Trimming removed 1 base from V and 4 bases from J, with 8 bases in between. The CDR3 is 14 residues long. Germline CDR1 reads KGHSH; CDR2 reads LQKENI. Full variable domain (remainder filled in from reference TRBV18 and TRBJ2-4): NAGVMQNPRHLVRRRGQEARLRCSPMKGHSHVYWYRQLPEEGLKFMVYLQKENIIDESGMPKERFSAEFPKEGPSILRIQQVVRGDSAAYFCASSPLSGKNIQYFGAGTRLSVL.

This rearrangement joins TRBV5-6 to TRBJ1-1; TRBD1 agrees at 7 bases. This CDR3 spans 15 amino acids. V was clipped by 4 bases and J by 1 base; unmatched bases: 7. Germline V lookup: CDR1 SGHDT, CDR2 YYEEEE. The CDR3 loop reads CASSGRWTGNTEAFF. The CDR3 DNA reads TGTGCCAGCAGCGGCCGATGGACAGGGAACACTGAAGCTTTCTTT.

The chain is built from TRBV11-3 and TRBJ2-2; TRBD2 matches 13 bases. Germline V gene lookup returns CDR1 SGHNT and CDR2 YENEEA. This CDR3 is 16 amino acids long. Germline trimming cut 6 bases from V and 9 bases from J; bases unmatched to any gene: 10. The CDR3: CASSPGTSGIHRELFF. The CDR3 DNA reads as TGTGCCAGCAGTCCCGGGACTAGCGGGATCCACCGGGAGCTGTTTTTT.

V and J are TRBV11-2 and TRBJ2-5; 12 nucleotides match TRBD2. The last part of the DNA fits TRBJ2-7 better; the J call may be wrong. The V gene's germline CDR1 is SGHAT and CDR2 FQNNGV. The CDR3 is made up of 15 amino acids. The CDR3: CASSVTSGRHYEQYF. CDR3 bases: TGTGCCAGCAGCGTTACTAGCGGGAGGCACTACGAGCAGTACTTC.